The 13 T cell receptor beta chains in this list originate from one sample, sequenced in a study of blood T cell repertoires in COVID-19. Sequencing was performed with immunoSEQ multiplex PCR; in TCRdb, only in-frame clones are kept and a portion is missing. Among 170,000 or so clones, 80% to 85% were seen once, and the ten largest hold under 3.5%. The source material was peripheral blood. The receptors derive from a woman aged 60 to 75 with acute or convalescent COVID-19.

This chain joins TRBV7-8 and TRBJ2-7; no firm D call. Germline CDR1 SGHVS, CDR2 FQNEAQ. CDR3 length: 12 amino acids. The V end lost 5 bases, the J end lost 4 bases, and 9 bases lay between the germline ends. The CDR3 protein is CASSPETYEQYF. In DNA, the CDR3 is TGTGCCAGCAGCCCTGAAACTTACGAGCAGTACTTC.

V and J are TRBV4-1 and TRBJ1-2; 7 bases are a match to TRBD1. V dropped 1 base and J dropped 3; count of bases not matched to a gene: 5. CDR3 length: 15 amino acids. CDR1 is MGHRA and CDR2 is YSYEKL in the germline V gene. The CDR3 coding sequence is TGCGCCAGCAGCCAAGTCCCGCAGGGGGACTATGGCTACACCTTC. This codes for CASSQVPQGDYGYTF.

The chain uses TRBV27 and TRBJ1-5, with a weak D call TRBD1 (5 bases). This CDR3 has 16 amino acids. Germline CDR1 MNHEY, CDR2 SMNVEV (reference sequence). The ends were cut back, 6 bases at V and 3 bases at J, with 18 bases in the middle. Here the CDR3 DNA reads TGTGCCAGCAGCGATTCCGGGCCGGGGGACAATCAGCCCCAGCATTTT. Protein: CASSDSGPGDNQPQHF.

The chain uses TRBV19 and TRBJ1-2; no clear D. CDR3 length equals 13 residues. Looked up from germline, CDR1 is LNHDA and CDR2 is SQIVND (reference sequence). The V and J ends lost 3 bases and 3 bases respectively, with 8 bases between them. The CDR3 DNA follows: TGTGCCAGTAGTATCGAGGCGGACTATGGCTACACCTTC. Encoded protein: CASSIEADYGYTF.

The rearrangement links TRBV28 to TRBJ2-1; 11 bases fit TRBD2. The germline V gene encodes CDR1 MDHEN and CDR2 SYDVKM. The trim removed 0 bases at V and 10 bases at J, leaving 5 bases unmatched. The CDR3 covers 15 residues. The CDR3 nucleotides read TGTGCCAGCAGTTTATGGGCGACTAGCGGGGCCGAGCAGTTCTTC. Its translation is CASSLWATSGAEQFF.

The chain combines TRBV3-1 (or the pseudogene TRBV3-2) with TRBJ2-4, with TRBD1 matching over 7 bases. The V gene's germline CDR1 is LGHDT and CDR2 YNNKEL (reference sequence). CDR3 length equals 15 residues. The trim removed 1 base at V and 4 bases at J, leaving 4 bases unmatched. The CDR3 DNA sequence: TGTGCCAGCAGCCAAGGGGGGACAGTGAAAAACATTCAGTACTTC. Residues: CASSQGGTVKNIQYF.

The chain uses TRBV27 and TRBJ2-1; 11 bases map to TRBD2. The germline CDR1 and CDR2 sequences are MNHEY and SMNVEV (reference sequence). The CDR3 runs 16 residues. Trimming cost V 4 bases and J 2 bases; bases outside gene matches: 4. The CDR3: CASSSLAGGTYNEQFF. Written as DNA, the CDR3 is TGTGCCAGCAGTTCGTTAGCGGGGGGGACCTACAATGAGCAGTTCTTC.

This rearrangement joins TRBV7-8 to TRBJ2-7, with D uncertain. This CDR3 comprises 16 residues. Germline lookup yields CDR1 SGHVS and CDR2 FQNEAQ. Trimming stripped 1 base from V and 2 bases from J, with 15 bases between. The CDR3 reads CASSLVPGPDPYEQYF. As DNA, the CDR3 is TGTGCCAGCAGCTTAGTGCCGGGTCCCGACCCCTACGAGCAGTACTTC.

The chain carries TRBV28 and TRBJ1-2; TRBD1 agrees at 7 bases. Losses at the gene ends were 6 bases for V and 2 bases for J; bases not matched to a gene: 9. The CDR3 is 15 amino acids. CDR1 and CDR2 (germline): MDHEN, SYDVKM. DNA of the CDR3: TGTGCCAGCAGCTCTCCAACGACAGGGAACTATGGCTACACCTTC. Its translation: CASSSPTTGNYGYTF.

V and J are TRBV19 and TRBJ2-1; tentatively, D is TRBD1 (6 bases). Germline V gene sequence: CDR1 LNHDA, CDR2 SQIVND (reference sequence). V lost 5 bases and J lost 5, with 16 bases in between. CDR3 size: 15 residues. The CDR3 DNA reads TGTGCCAGTAGTTTCCAAGGGGGAACGGACAATGAGCAGTTCTTC. This encodes CASSFQGGTDNEQFF.

The V and J genes are TRBV7-2 and TRBJ1-2, with 12 bases that match TRBD1. Germline loops: CDR1 SGHTA, CDR2 FQGNSA. The CDR3 is made up of 20 amino acids. V trimming: 0 bases; J trimming: 11 bases; junction bases outside the gene matches: 22. The DNA for the CDR3 is TGTGCCAGCAGCTTAGCGGTTCGGCCCCGGGACAGGGGGCTGAGTATTGGTTACACCTTC. It is translated as CASSLAVRPRDRGLSIGYTF.

J is TRBJ1-3 and V is TRBV6-5; D not resolved. Germline CDR1 is MNHEY and CDR2 is SVGAGI. V shed 5 bases and J shed 0 bases, with 8 bases lying between them. The CDR3 loop spans 14 amino acids. CDR3 sequence: CASSRGNSGNTIYF. As DNA, the CDR3 is TGTGCCAGCAGTCGAGGGAACTCTGGAAACACCATATATTTT.

The J gene is TRBJ1-4, the V gene TRBV4-3; D unclear. Trimming stripped 0 bases from V and 3 bases from J, with 11 bases between. Germline V CDR1 and CDR2: LGHNA, YSLEER. The CDR3 has 16 residues. CDR3 sequence reads: CASSQDNGSPNEKLFF. The CDR3 coding sequence is TGCGCCAGCAGCCAAGATAACGGGAGTCCTAATGAAAAACTGTTTTTT.